These T cell receptor beta chains were read from a single sample in a study of identical twins. TCRdb independently ran MiXCR on the 5' RACE reads; one entry per CDR3 protein. Of roughly 690,000 distinct CDR3 sequences detected, over 5% appear once; the ten largest clones hold roughly 1.6%. Material: naive T cells sorted from blood. Source of these receptors: a man between 18 and 35 years old in good health. Each CDR3 is given with its conserved first and last residue. The D gene is left open where the match is weak. Expanded clones are given a class, and other clones once, few, many or no size at all.

TRBV5-6	NA	many	TRBJ2-3	CASSSTPGADTQYF	TGTGCCAGCAGCTCAACACCGGGAGCAGATACGCAGTATTTT
TRBV5-1	NA	many	TRBJ2-2	CASSLGNTGELFF	TGTGCCAGCAGCTTAGGGAACACCGGGGAGCTGTTTTTT
TRBV3-1	TRBD1	NA	TRBJ1-1	CASSQEGLTGEAFF	TGTGCCAGCAGCCAAGAGGGCCTGACAGGGGAAGCTTTCTTT
TRBV12-5	NA	many	TRBJ2-5	CASGFRETQYF	TGTGCTAGTGGTTTTAGAGAGACCCAGTACTTC
TRBV28	TRBD2	NA	TRBJ2-1	CASSFSSGLAGVAFWNEQFF	TGTGCCAGCAGTTTTTCCTCAGGACTAGCGGGAGTAGCTTTTTGGAATGAGCAGTTCTTC
TRBV18	TRBD2	many	TRBJ2-1	CASSPSSGRGPYNEQFF	TGTGCCAGCTCACCTTCTAGCGGGAGAGGGCCCTACAATGAGCAGTTCTTC
TRBV28	NA	many	TRBJ1-1	CASSLRGGEAFF	TGTGCCAGCAGTTTAAGAGGGGGAGAAGCTTTCTTT
TRBV20-1	TRBD2	many	TRBJ2-1	CSASRWGGYNEQFF	TGCAGTGCTAGCCGGTGGGGGGGGTACAATGAGCAGTTCTTC
TRBV10-3	TRBD1	many	TRBJ1-5	CAISEWQGVQPQHF	TGTGCCATCAGTGAGTGGCAGGGGGTCCAGCCCCAGCATTTT
TRBV6-1	NA	many	TRBJ1-5	CASREWGYNQPQHF	TGTGCCAGCAGAGAATGGGGCTACAATCAGCCCCAGCATTTT
TRBV29-1	NA	many	TRBJ1-3	CSVVWAGGNTIYF	TGCAGCGTTGTGTGGGCAGGCGGAAACACCATATATTTT
TRBV21-1	NA	many	TRBJ1-5	CASSNPGQWDSNQPQHF	TGTGCCAGCAGCAATCCGGGACAGTGGGATAGCAATCAGCCCCAGCATTTT
TRBV10-3	NA	many	TRBJ2-4	CATLDPGEINIQYF	TGTGCCACCCTAGACCCCGGAGAGATAAACATTCAGTACTTC
TRBV6-5	NA	many	TRBJ1-3	CASSFDGISGNTIYF	TGTGCCAGCAGTTTCGACGGAATCTCTGGAAACACCATATATTTT
TRBV5-1	NA	few	TRBJ2-7	CASSLVGGTAYEQYF	TGCGCCAGCAGCTTGGTAGGCGGGACGGCGTACGAGCAGTACTTC
TRBV12-3/TRBV12-4	TRBD1	many	TRBJ1-6	CASSLPRTGGRWAPLHF	TGTGCCAGCAGTCTACCCAGGACAGGGGGCAGATGGGCACCCCTCCACTTT
TRBV12-3/TRBV12-4	NA	NA	TRBJ2-1	CASSFSGHAGFSGTRGQFF	TGTGCCAGCAGTTTTTCGGGCCATGCGGGATTTAGCGGAACAAGGGGGCAGTTCTTC
TRBV2	NA	many	TRBJ2-7	CASRLRGSSYEQYF	TGTGCCAGCAGGCTCCGCGGCAGCTCCTACGAGCAGTACTTC
TRBV6-1	TRBD2	many	TRBJ2-5	CASSTLRGGTHKRETQYF	TGTGCCAGCAGTACATTACGGGGAGGGACCCATAAGCGGGAGACCCAGTACTTC
TRBV5-1	NA	many	TRBJ2-2	CASSFRVDLSTGELFF	TGCGCCAGCAGCTTCCGCGTGGACCTGAGCACCGGGGAGCTGTTTTTT
TRBV5-5	NA	many	TRBJ1-2	CASSLEWSGLGDYGYTF	TGTGCCAGCAGCTTGGAATGGTCCGGGTTGGGGGACTATGGCTACACCTTC
TRBV20-1	TRBD1	NA	TRBJ2-6	CSANRGNSGANVLTF	TGCAGTGCTAACAGGGGAAACTCTGGGGCCAACGTCCTGACTTTC
TRBV12-3/TRBV12-4	NA	many	TRBJ1-2	CASSLVRHGYTF	TGTGCCAGCAGTTTAGTCAGGCACGGCTACACCTTC
TRBV5-6	TRBD2	many	TRBJ2-5	CASSRPGGETQYF	TGTGCCAGCAGTCGTCCGGGGGGAGAGACCCAGTACTTC
TRBV12-3/TRBV12-4	TRBD2	many	TRBJ2-5	CASSPGRAGKTQYF	TGTGCCAGCAGCCCGGGGAGGGCCGGAAAGACCCAGTACTTC
TRBV28	NA	many	TRBJ2-6	CASSSEGSGANVLTF	TGTGCCAGCAGTTCCGAGGGGTCTGGGGCCAACGTCCTGACTTTC
TRBV20-1	NA	many	TRBJ2-7	CSAPAPYEQYF	TGCAGTGCCCCCGCACCTTACGAGCAGTACTTC
TRBV11-1	TRBD2	many	TRBJ2-1	CASSPGLNSGAMYNEQFF	TGTGCCAGCAGCCCCGGTTTGAATAGCGGGGCTATGTACAATGAGCAGTTCTTC
TRBV3-1	NA	few	TRBJ1-5	CASSQVQGRQPQHF	TGTGCCAGCAGCCAGGTGCAGGGGCGTCAGCCCCAGCATTTT
TRBV6-4	NA	NA	TRBJ2-6	CASGKTVSGANVLTF	TGTGCCAGCGGCAAGACCGTCTCTGGGGCCAACGTCCTGACTTTC
TRBV29-1	NA	many	TRBJ2-1	CSVEEVWSMDNEQFF	TGCAGCGTTGAAGAGGTGTGGAGTATGGACAATGAGCAGTTCTTC
TRBV29-1	NA	many	TRBJ2-3	CSVVRDTQYF	TGCAGCGTTGTGAGAGATACGCAGTATTTT
TRBV30	NA	NA	TRBJ2-1	CAWGDYGRGEQFF	TGTGCCTGGGGGGACTACGGCAGGGGTGAGCAGTTCTTC
TRBV7-8	NA	many	TRBJ1-1	CASSSGQQVVAFF	TGTGCCAGCAGCTCCGGACAGCAGGTGGTGGCTTTCTTT
TRBV2	NA	few	TRBJ1-1	CASSGMDSTTEAFF	TGTGCCAGCAGTGGGATGGACAGTACGACTGAAGCTTTCTTT